This passage covers 22 T cell receptor beta chains from one sample sequenced in a study of early stage breast cancer tumors. Using immunoSEQ multiplex PCR, the repertoire was profiled, and TCRdb retains in-frame clones only, with some absent. This table holds about 31,000 clones, roughly four fifths found once. The sequencing sample was made of blood. Source of these receptors: a person aged 35 to 50 with breast cancer.

The rearrangement joins TRBV4-1 to TRBJ2-5, with 8 bases that match TRBD2. V gave up 4 bases and J gave up 0 bases; unmatched junction bases: 10. This CDR3 comprises 17 residues. In germline, CDR1 is MGHRA, CDR2 YSYEKL. CDR3 amino acids: CASSPQWGSGDQETQYF. The CDR3 bases are TGCGCCAGCAGCCCGCAGTGGGGTAGCGGGGACCAAGAGACCCAGTACTTC.

The V call is TRBV4-3, the J call TRBJ2-1, with 9 bases aligning to TRBD2. CDR1 and CDR2 (germline): LGHNA, YSLEER. The CDR3 extends over 17 amino acids. The junction had 8 bases not matched to a gene; V was cut back by 1 base and J by 4 bases. CDR3 nucleotides: TGCGCCAGCAGCCAAGCGCGTAGCGGGAGTTCGTACAATGAGCAGTTCTTC. It yields the protein CASSQARSGSSYNEQFF.

V and J are TRBV4-1 and TRBJ2-3; TRBD1 agrees at 7 bases. Unmatched junction bases numbered 6, after V lost 4 bases and J lost 2 bases. CDR3 length equals 15 residues. Germline V CDR1 and CDR2: MGHRA, YSYEKL. CDR3 DNA: TGCGCCAGCAGCCCCCGACAGGGATCCACAGATACGCAGTATTTT. It translates to CASSPRQGSTDTQYF.

This chain connects TRBV4-1 to TRBJ2-3, with 13 bases lining up with TRBD2. With 7 bases clipped from V and 2 bases from J, the junction kept 12 bases outside the gene matches. The CDR3 loop spans 18 amino acids. The V gene's germline CDR1 is MGHRA and CDR2 YSYEKL. In nucleotides, the CDR3 is TGCGCCAGCACCCTAGGGAAAGGGACTAGCGGGACCACAGATACGCAGTATTTT. It yields the protein CASTLGKGTSGTTDTQYF.

This clone was observed a handful of times. This chain uses TRBV7-9 with TRBJ2-3; TRBD2 matches 7 bases. The germline CDR1 and CDR2 sequences are SEHNR and FQNEAQ (reference sequence). The CDR3 is made up of 17 amino acids. The V gene end was trimmed by 2 bases and the J gene end by 1 base; junction bases not matched to a gene: 9. The CDR3 here is CASSLLRFAGGTDTQYF. The CDR3 bases are TGTGCCAGCAGCTTACTACGCTTTGCGGGAGGCACAGATACGCAGTATTTT.

This clone was observed once. The genes are TRBV28 and TRBJ1-4; D may be TRBD1 (5 bases). V lost 5 bases and J 7 bases, leaving 11 bases between the germline ends. Germline V lookup: CDR1 MDHEN, CDR2 SYDVKM. The CDR3 totals 13 residues. This CDR3 reads CASSVDRGEKLFF. In DNA form, the CDR3 reads TGTGCCAGCAGTGTCGACAGAGGTGAAAAACTGTTTTTT.

A few counts support this clone. The chain employs TRBV30 and TRBJ1-2; D is perhaps TRBD1 (6 bases). Germline V gives CDR1 GTSNPN, CDR2 SVGIG (reference sequence). Trimming removed 4 bases at V and 2 bases at J, with 14 bases between. The CDR3 runs 14 residues. The CDR3 sequence: CAWTIYRVNYGYTF. The CDR3, as DNA: TGTGCCTGGACGATTTACAGGGTCAACTATGGCTACACCTTC.

This clone was picked up a small number of times. The chain links TRBV18 to TRBJ2-7, with D perhaps TRBD2 (6 bases). Trimming removed 3 bases from V and 2 bases from J, with 14 bases in between. The CDR3 is 15 amino acids. Per the germline V gene, CDR1 is KGHSH and CDR2 is LQKENI. CDR3 region: CASSPRRDLAYEQYF. The CDR3, as DNA: TGTGCCAGCTCACCGAGGCGGGACTTAGCCTACGAGCAGTACTTC.

This clone was counted only a few times. The genes are TRBV5-1 and TRBJ1-1; no reliable D call. CDR1 is SGHRS and CDR2 is YFSETQ in the germline V gene. Trimming took 2 bases from V and 1 from J, leaving 9 bases between them. This CDR3 contains 14 residues. The CDR3 reads CASSFGSTNTEAFF. The CDR3, as DNA: TGCGCCAGCAGCTTTGGCAGTACGAACACTGAAGCTTTCTTT.

There are a few counts of this clone. The chain carries TRBV30 and TRBJ2-7; 9 bases fit TRBD2. J lost 7 bases, V lost 0 bases, and 4 bases had no gene match. This CDR3 has 13 amino acids. In germline, CDR1 is GTSNPN, CDR2 SVGIG (reference sequence). DNA of the CDR3: TGTGCCTGGAGTGTAGTAGCGGGAGCTGAGCAGTACTTC. It codes for CAWSVVAGAEQYF.

This clone was detected only a few times. CDR3 DNA sequence: TGCGCCAGCAGCTTTGGGACAGGGGGCGAGCAGTACTTC. This translates into CASSFGTGGEQYF. V usage is TRBV5-1 and J usage is TRBJ2-7, with 11 bases matching TRBD1. This CDR3 spans 13 amino acids. CDR1 and CDR2 from the germline V gene are SGHRS and YFSETQ. V was pared by 2 bases and J by 6 bases, with 1 base of the junction left unmatched.

The J gene is TRBJ2-7, the V gene TRBV6-6; D possibly corresponds to TRBD2 (6 bases). V gave up 4 bases and J gave up 4 bases, with 14 bases separating them. The V gene's germline CDR1 is MNHNY and CDR2 SVGAGI (reference sequence). This CDR3 spans 14 amino acids. The CDR3 loop is CASSLTGEGYEQYF. The CDR3 DNA reads as TGTGCCAGCAGTTTAACGGGAGAAGGTTACGAGCAGTACTTC.

This clone was recorded once. The chain combines TRBV19 with TRBJ2-3; TRBD2 aligns across 7 bases. The CDR3 spans 15 residues. The trim removed 7 bases at V and 2 bases at J, leaving 9 bases unmatched. Germline CDR1 reads LNHDA; CDR2 reads SQIVND (reference sequence). This CDR3 reads CASTSLAPDTDTQYF. DNA for the CDR3: TGTGCCAGTACCTCACTAGCGCCGGACACAGATACGCAGTATTTT.

This clone has only a few counts. The V and J genes are TRBV4-1 and TRBJ2-7; 11 nucleotides match TRBD2. This CDR3 contains 15 residues. In germline, CDR1 is MGHRA, CDR2 YSYEKL. V was clipped by 5 bases and J by 4 bases; unmatched bases: 7. The CDR3 loop is CASSSGLAGLYEQYF. CDR3 nucleotide sequence: TGCGCCAGCAGCAGTGGACTAGCGGGTTTATACGAGCAGTACTTC.

V usage is TRBV27 and J usage is TRBJ1-1, with D possibly TRBD1 on 5 matching bases. Germline lookup yields CDR1 MNHEY and CDR2 SMNVEV (reference sequence). V was shortened by 3 bases and J by 1 base, with 6 bases between the two germline ends. The CDR3 runs 13 residues. The CDR3 here is CASSFGGNTEAFF. The CDR3 DNA sequence: TGTGCCAGCAGTTTTGGGGGGAACACTGAAGCTTTCTTT.

The V call is TRBV30, the J call TRBJ2-3, with 8 bases that match TRBD1. J lost 6 bases, V lost 4 bases, and 12 bases had no gene match. Germline V gene data show CDR1 as GTSNPN and CDR2 as SVGIG (reference sequence). The CDR3 is 15 residues long. This chain's CDR3 is CAWTRQGAFLDTQYF. The CDR3 coding sequence is TGTGCCTGGACCCGGCAGGGGGCATTTTTGGATACGCAGTATTTT.

On this clone: One end of the junction fails to match germline, which may point to a read error. This chain joins TRBV19 and TRBJ1-4; 7 bases are a match to TRBD1. The germline CDR1 and CDR2 sequences are LNHDA and SQIVND (reference sequence). The CDR3 extends over 15 amino acids. In DNA, the CDR3 is TGTGCCAGTAGTATAGGGCCAGGGGGACGTGAACAACTGTTTTTT. Protein sequence: CASSIGPGGREQLFF.

The V gene is TRBV6-5, the J gene TRBJ2-7; D gene uncertain. The germline V and J ends were trimmed by 5 bases and 0 bases, with 11 bases remaining between them. In germline, CDR1 is MNHEY, CDR2 SVGAGI. The CDR3 extends over 14 amino acids. This chain's CDR3 is CASSPRWNSYEQYF. CDR3 bases: TGTGCCAGCAGTCCACGTTGGAACTCCTACGAGCAGTACTTC.

The V and J genes are TRBV6-1 and TRBJ1-1; 7 bases agree with TRBD1. The CDR3 is made up of 14 amino acids. Trimming removed 6 bases from V and 3 bases from J; junction bases left unmatched: 7. The germline gives CDR1 MNHNS, CDR2 SASEGT. CDR3 residues: CASSPQGRDTEAFF. DNA for the CDR3: TGTGCCAGCAGCCCACAGGGGCGCGACACTGAAGCTTTCTTT.

The chain combines TRBV6-5 with TRBJ1-3, with D possibly being TRBD1 (5 bases). The V gene lost 6 bases and the J gene lost 2 bases, with 11 bases spanning the gap. The germline gives CDR1 MNHEY, CDR2 SVGAGI. CDR3 length equals 14 residues. CDR3 sequence (DNA): TGTGCCAGCAGCCAGGACATAACTGGAAACACCATATATTTT. This translates into CASSQDITGNTIYF.

The chain has TRBV20-1 and TRBJ2-7; 7 bases are a match to TRBD2. V lost 7 bases, J lost 3 bases, and 3 bases stayed unmatched. The germline gives CDR1 DFQATT, CDR2 SNEGSKA (reference sequence). This CDR3 has 11 amino acids. The CDR3 sequence is CSVGTIYEQYF. The CDR3 coding sequence is TGCAGTGTTGGGACTATCTACGAGCAGTACTTC.

V is TRBV19 and J is TRBJ1-5; perhaps TRBD1 as D (5 bases). The CDR3 extends over 15 amino acids. V was trimmed by 9 bases and J by 6 bases, leaving 21 bases between them. Germline lookup yields CDR1 LNHDA and CDR2 SQIVND (reference sequence). The CDR3 coding sequence is TGTGCCAGCACCAAGGACCCCGACAGTTTTCAGCCCCAGCATTTT. Its protein product is CASTKDPDSFQPQHF.